This passage covers 12 T cell receptor beta chains from one sample sequenced in a study of T-cell reconstitution after alpha-beta-depleted transplantation in children. Molecular barcoding with unique molecular identifiers was used for the TCRbeta library. TCRdb re-called the PCR reads with MiXCR, one entry per CDR3 protein. The repertoire holds more than 400,000 distinct CDR3 sequences, 10% to 12% seen once, with around 15% in the top ten. Source: PBMCs, mostly from graft donor cells, taken 180 days after TCRalphabeta/CD19-depleted stem cell transplant. These receptors originate from a female patient younger than 10 who had a stem cell transplant for aplastic anemia, so the T cells may come from the graft donor.

The chain couples TRBV21-1 to TRBJ2-7; no DNA check was done on the table's D call, TRBD2. TRBV21-1 is a listed pseudogene. The CDR3 is 16 residues long. The CDR3 loop is CASSKAQREGGYEQYV. DNA for the CDR3: TGTGCCAGCAGCAAAGCGCAGCGGGAGGGGGGCTACGAGCAGTACGTC.

This clonotype showed up just a few times. The chain employs TRBV6-4 and TRBJ2-7; 7 nucleotides align to TRBD1. The ends lost 6 bases at V and 9 bases at J; junction bases unmatched: 11. The CDR3 is 13 residues long. The germline V gene encodes CDR1 MRHNA and CDR2 SNTAGT. CDR3 coding DNA: TGTGCCAGCAGCGGACAGGCGACCTCAGGGCAGTACGTC. Protein product: CASSGQATSGQYV.

J is TRBJ1-3 and V is TRBV9; D possibly corresponds to TRBD1 (5 bases). The CDR3 length is 14 residues. Germline values: CDR1 SGDLS, CDR2 YYNGEE. The V and J ends lost 7 bases and 8 bases respectively, with 19 bases between them. CDR3 sequence reads: CASGFGHKGHTIYF. The CDR3 DNA sequence: TGTGCCAGCGGCTTCGGACACAAGGGACACACCATATATTTT.

CDR3 sequence: CASSLVAGASREQYF. The CDR3 bases are TGCGCCAGCAGCTTGGTAGCGGGAGCGTCGAGAGAGCAGTACTTC. The chain carries TRBV5-1 and TRBJ2-7; 9 bases match TRBD2. This CDR3 has 15 residues. Germline CDR1 and CDR2: SGHRS and YFSETQ. V lost 0 bases and J lost 7; bases outside the gene matches: 8.

This clonotype was recorded a few times. The rearrangement links TRBV6-1 to TRBJ2-7; D not certain. V lost 6 bases to trimming and J lost 1 base, with 13 bases between them. The CDR3 runs to 14 residues. Germline V gene lookup returns CDR1 MNHNS and CDR2 SASEGT. Written as DNA, the CDR3 is TGTGCCAGCAGGCCTCTACCGGCGTCCTACGAGCAGTACTTC. Amino acids: CASRPLPASYEQYF.

The V and J genes are TRBV6-1 and TRBJ2-2; D may be TRBD1 (6 bases). This CDR3 has 14 residues. Germline CDR1 is MNHNS and CDR2 is SASEGT. V was cut by 6 bases and J by 6 bases, with 14 bases left in between. The DNA of the CDR3 is TGTGCCAGCAGACCAGGGGTATGGGCCGGGGAGCTGTTTTTT. It translates to CASRPGVWAGELFF.

The chain has TRBV4-3 and TRBJ2-7; D remains ambiguous. Germline CDR1 reads LGHNA; CDR2 reads YSLEER. V lost 3 bases and J 6 bases, leaving 12 bases between the germline ends. This CDR3 has 13 amino acids. The CDR3 sequence: CASSQYPSTEQYF. The CDR3 DNA follows: TGCGCCAGCAGCCAGTATCCAAGCACCGAGCAGTACTTC.

This clonotype was seen ten or more times. V usage is TRBV20-1 and J usage is TRBJ2-3; D call uncertain. Germline V gene sequence: CDR1 DFQATT, CDR2 SNEGSKA (reference sequence). The CDR3 covers 11 residues. Trimming shortened V by 3 bases and J by 3 bases, and 4 bases separated the two germline ends. DNA of the CDR3: TGCAGTGCTAGTTTGACAGATACGCAGTATTTT. It yields the protein CSASLTDTQYF.

Comments on this clonotype: Its ends do not fully match the called genes, so a read error is possible. As DNA, the CDR3 is TGCGCCCGCAGCCAAGGGCGGGAGGGCCTCGGTATGTTCTTC. Its protein is CARSQGREGLGMFF. The gene calls are TRBV4-1 and TRBJ2-1; 9 nucleotides match TRBD2. CDR3 length: 14 amino acids. Per germline, CDR1 MGHRA and CDR2 YSYEKL.

This chain links TRBV4-3 with TRBJ1-2, with D possibly matching TRBD1 (5 bases). Germline V gives CDR1 LGHNA, CDR2 YSLEER. Trimming stripped 0 bases from V and 12 bases from J, with 11 bases between. The CDR3 runs to 12 residues. The CDR3 DNA reads as TGCGCCAGCAGCCAAGATTTCCAGGGCCACACCTTC. Translated: CASSQDFQGHTF.

This clonotype turned up a few times. This chain uses TRBV29-1 with TRBJ2-2, with D possibly being TRBD1 (7 bases). Trimming left V 7 bases short and J 1 base short, with 13 bases between. The length of the CDR3 is 14 residues. CDR1 and CDR2 (germline): SQVTM, ANQGSEA. CDR3: CSAAGQRNTGELFF. The CDR3 DNA follows: TGCAGCGCCGCGGGACAGAGGAACACCGGGGAGCTGTTTTTT.

This clonotype was found many times. The V gene is TRBV6-2 or TRBV6-3, the J gene TRBJ1-4; TRBD1 agrees at 7 bases. This CDR3 comprises 13 residues. With V trimmed by 8 bases and J by 4 bases, 4 bases remained unmatched. Germline V CDR1 and CDR2: MNHEY, SVGEGT. Written as DNA, the CDR3 is TGTGCCAGCGGTGGGACAGTTAATGAAAAACTGTTTTTT. Translated, it gives CASGGTVNEKLFF.